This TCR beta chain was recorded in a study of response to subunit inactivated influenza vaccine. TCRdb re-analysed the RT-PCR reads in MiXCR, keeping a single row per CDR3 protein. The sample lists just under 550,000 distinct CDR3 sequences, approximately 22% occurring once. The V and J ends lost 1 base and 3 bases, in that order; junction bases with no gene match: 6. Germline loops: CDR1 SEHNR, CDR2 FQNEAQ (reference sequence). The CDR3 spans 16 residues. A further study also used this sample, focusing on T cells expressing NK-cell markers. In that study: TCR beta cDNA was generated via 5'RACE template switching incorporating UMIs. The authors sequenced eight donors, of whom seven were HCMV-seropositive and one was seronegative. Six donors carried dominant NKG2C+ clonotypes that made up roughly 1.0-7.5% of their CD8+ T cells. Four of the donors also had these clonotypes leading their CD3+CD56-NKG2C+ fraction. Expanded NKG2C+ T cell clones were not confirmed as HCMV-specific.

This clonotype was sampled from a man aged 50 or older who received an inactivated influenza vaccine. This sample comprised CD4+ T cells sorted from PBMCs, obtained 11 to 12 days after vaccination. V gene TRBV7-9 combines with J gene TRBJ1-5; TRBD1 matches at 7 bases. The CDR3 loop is CASSLVTGSYNQPQHF. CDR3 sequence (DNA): TGTGCCAGCAGCTTAGTGACAGGGTCCTACAATCAGCCCCAGCATTTT.